Below are 25 T cell receptor beta chains sequenced from a single sample in a study of T cell responses to AZD1222 COVID-19 vaccine. Measured with immunoSEQ multiplex PCR; TCRdb has only the in-frame clones, and not every one. The sample records 99,000 or so clones, around 86% being singletons. Here the sequenced sample was peripheral blood, taken 28 days after the second dose of the MenACWY control vaccine. The receptors were gathered from an adult who received the MenACWY meningococcal vaccine as a control.

This clone is a singleton in its sample. The V call is TRBV7-8, the J call TRBJ1-3, with 8 bases matching TRBD1. Germline loops: CDR1 SGHVS, CDR2 FQNEAQ. The CDR3 runs 16 residues. V shed 2 bases and J 2 bases; nucleotides not matched to a gene: 5. CDR3 coding DNA: TGTGCCAGCAGCTTAAGGGGACAGGTCCCTGGAAACACCATATATTTT. This encodes CASSLRGQVPGNTIYF.

The V and J genes are TRBV2 and TRBJ2-7, with 7 positions matching TRBD1. The CDR3 totals 12 residues. Germline V gene sequence: CDR1 SNHLY, CDR2 FYNNEI. V lost 7 bases to trimming and J lost 5 bases; unmatched junction nucleotides: 5. CDR3 protein: CASKGASNEQYF. Here the CDR3 DNA reads TGTGCCAGCAAGGGGGCAAGCAACGAGCAGTACTTC.

This clone appeared a few times. The chain recombines TRBV7-2 with TRBJ2-6, with TRBD1 as a possible D gene (6 bases). Trimming pared 5 bases from V and 4 bases from J, leaving 9 bases between. Germline CDR1 is SGHTA and CDR2 is FQGNSA. The CDR3 covers 14 residues. In DNA form, the CDR3 reads TGTGCCAGCAGCCCAGGGGACGGGGCCAACGTCCTGACTTTC. This encodes CASSPGDGANVLTF.

V gene TRBV11-2 combines with J gene TRBJ1-1; D not resolved. V was pared by 4 bases and J by 3 bases, with 12 bases between. Germline CDR1 and CDR2: SGHAT and FQNNGV. The CDR3 runs 14 residues. CDR3 sequence reads: CASSSRERYTEAFF. As DNA, the CDR3 is TGTGCCAGCAGCTCCCGTGAGCGGTACACTGAAGCTTTCTTT.

The CDR3 loop is CASSLVSVPNSPLHF. Written as DNA, the CDR3 is TGTGCCAGCAGTTTAGTCTCGGTTCCGAATTCACCCCTCCACTTT. The rearrangement uses TRBV28 and TRBJ1-6; D ambiguous. This CDR3 comprises 15 residues. Germline assignment: CDR1 MDHEN and CDR2 SYDVKM. Trimming removed 2 bases from V and 7 bases from J, with 12 bases in between.

The chain carries TRBV18 and TRBJ1-5, with 7 bases matching TRBD1. CDR3 size: 14 residues. J was trimmed by 1 base and V by 6 bases; bases with no gene match: 3. Germline V gene lookup returns CDR1 KGHSH and CDR2 LQKENI. The CDR3 sequence is CASSQGQSNQPQHF. CDR3 in DNA: TGTGCCAGCTCGCAGGGACAGAGCAATCAGCCCCAGCATTTT.

The V call is TRBV5-4, the J call TRBJ2-7, with 9 nucleotides matching TRBD2. V gave up 4 bases and J gave up 2 bases; unmatched junction bases: 10. In germline, CDR1 is SGHNT, CDR2 YYREEE (reference sequence). The CDR3 runs to 16 residues. The CDR3 bases are TGTGCCAGCAGCCCCCGTGAGCGGGGGGCCCCCTACGAGCAGTACTTC. This gives the protein CASSPRERGAPYEQYF. Filled out from reference TRBV5-4 and TRBJ2-7, the complete variable domain reads ETGVTQSPTHLIKTRGQQVTLRCSSQSGHNTVSWYQQALGQGPQFIFQYYREEENGRGNFPPRFSGLQFPNYSSELNVNALELDDSALYLCASSPRERGAPYEQYFGPGTRLTVT.

The chain carries TRBV28 and TRBJ2-2; unclear D gene. Trimming took off 6 bases at V and 4 bases at J, with 18 bases between the two ends. Per the germline V gene, CDR1 is MDHEN and CDR2 is SYDVKM. CDR3 length: 16 amino acids. CDR3 residues: CASRPSEGSGTGELFF. In DNA form, the CDR3 reads TGTGCCAGCAGGCCTTCAGAAGGGTCGGGCACCGGGGAGCTGTTTTTT.

CDR3 nucleotide sequence: TGTGCCAGCAGCCGGGACCCCCCCGGGGAGCTGTTTTTT. It encodes CASSRDPPGELFF. The chain has TRBV7-9 and TRBJ2-2; D may correspond to TRBD1 or TRBD2 (5 bases each). The CDR3 is 13 amino acids. Trimming removed 5 bases from V and 6 bases from J, with 10 bases in between. Germline lookup yields CDR1 SEHNR and CDR2 FQNEAQ (reference sequence).

V usage is TRBV3-1 (or the pseudogene TRBV3-2) and J usage is TRBJ2-5; possibly TRBD1 for D (8 bases). V lost 7 bases and J lost 5, with 17 bases in between. The CDR3 length is 14 residues. Germline values: CDR1 LGHDT, CDR2 YNNKEL (reference sequence). CDR3 sequence (DNA): TGTGCCAGCATGCTGACAGGGGAGGGGGAGACCCAGTACTTC. Protein: CASMLTGEGETQYF.

V usage is TRBV14 and J usage is TRBJ2-3; tentatively, D is TRBD1 (5 bases). From germline, CDR1 is SGHDN and CDR2 FVKESK. The CDR3 consists of 16 residues. Trimming removed 3 bases from V and 5 bases from J, with 18 bases in between. This chain's CDR3 is CASSHREWGPLDTQYF. CDR3 nucleotides: TGTGCCAGCAGCCACCGTGAGTGGGGCCCGTTAGATACGCAGTATTTT.

V is TRBV10-3 and J is TRBJ2-3, with 9 nucleotides matching TRBD2. After removal of 4 bases from V and 2 bases from J, the junction contained 10 bases not matched to a gene. CDR3 length equals 17 residues. Germline CDR1 and CDR2: ENHRY and SYGVKD. Here the CDR3 DNA reads TGTGCCATCAGTGCGGGCGCCAGCGGGGGGACCACAGATACGCAGTATTTT. It specifies CAISAGASGGTTDTQYF.

There are a few counts of this clone. The chain joins TRBV4-1 to TRBJ1-3, with D possibly being TRBD1 (6 bases). This CDR3 has 15 amino acids. Trimming took 4 bases from V and 1 from J, leaving 11 bases between them. CDR1 MGHRA and CDR2 YSYEKL come from the germline V gene. The CDR3 DNA sequence: TGCGCCAGCAGCCCAGGGGATTGGTCTGGAAACACCATATATTTT. The encoded protein is CASSPGDWSGNTIYF.

The chain couples TRBV18 to TRBJ1-2; tentative D call: TRBD1 (5 bases). V lost 3 bases and J 4 bases, leaving 12 bases between the germline ends. Looked up from germline, CDR1 is KGHSH and CDR2 is LQKENI. The CDR3 is 14 residues long. CDR3 sequence (DNA): TGTGCCAGCTCACCTCCTGACAGAACCTATGGCTACACCTTC. It encodes CASSPPDRTYGYTF. The entire variable domain, with the rest obtained from reference TRBV18 and TRBJ1-2, is as follows: NAGVMQNPRHLVRRRGQEARLRCSPMKGHSHVYWYRQLPEEGLKFMVYLQKENIIDESGMPKERFSAEFPKEGPSILRIQQVVRGDSAAYFCASSPPDRTYGYTFGSGTRLTVV.

The chain carries TRBV7-9 and TRBJ2-7, with TRBD1 matching 8 bases. The V gene end was trimmed by 3 bases and the J gene end by 5 bases; junction bases not matched to a gene: 3. Germline lookup yields CDR1 SEHNR and CDR2 FQNEAQ (reference sequence). This CDR3 has 13 residues. In nucleotides, the CDR3 is TGTGCCAGCAGCTTGGACAGGGTGGACGAGCAGTACTTC. It translates to CASSLDRVDEQYF. The full variable domain, completed using reference TRBV7-9 and TRBJ2-7, is DTGVSQNPRHKITKRGQNVTFRCDPISEHNRLYWYRQTLGQGPEFLTYFQNEAQLEKSRLLSDRFSAERPKGSFSTLEIQRTEQGDSAMYLCASSLDRVDEQYFGPGTRLTVT.

The chain couples TRBV28 to TRBJ2-7, with TRBD1 as a possible D gene (5 bases). Germline V CDR1 and CDR2: MDHEN, SYDVKM. The CDR3 runs 12 residues. Trimming left V 5 bases short and J 6 bases short, with 11 bases between. CDR3 nucleotides: TGTGCCAGCAGTATCCGTAGGGGCGAGCAGTACTTC. This sequence encodes CASSIRRGEQYF. Filled out from reference TRBV28 and TRBJ2-7, the complete variable domain reads DVKVTQSSRYLVKRTGEKVFLECVQDMDHENMFWYRQDPGLGLRLIYFSYDVKMKEKGDIPEGYSVSREKKERFSLILESASTNQTSMYLCASSIRRGEQYFGPGTRLTVT.

The chain combines TRBV18 with TRBJ1-2; D ambiguous. The CDR3 extends over 12 amino acids. V was shortened by 3 bases and J by 4 bases, with 6 bases between the two germline ends. Germline V lookup: CDR1 KGHSH, CDR2 LQKENI. CDR3 protein: CASSPGGYGYTF. The CDR3, as DNA: TGTGCCAGCTCACCCGGTGGCTATGGCTACACCTTC.

The chain is built from TRBV7-2 and TRBJ2-2, with D uncertain. The V gene lost 5 bases and the J gene lost 3 bases, with 4 bases spanning the gap. The CDR3 is 12 amino acids. Per germline, CDR1 SGHTA and CDR2 FQGNSA. DNA for the CDR3: TGTGCCAGCAGCACCTACACCGGGGAGCTGTTTTTT. It yields the protein CASSTYTGELFF.

The chain combines TRBV3-1 (or the pseudogene TRBV3-2) with TRBJ2-1, with D possibly matching TRBD1 (5 bases). This CDR3 region has 14 residues. Germline CDR1 and CDR2: LGHDT and YNNKEL (reference sequence). V was clipped by 1 base and J by 7 bases, with 11 bases between them. CDR3 coding DNA: TGTGCCAGCAGCCAAGGGTCAGGGAAGAATGAGCAGTTCTTC. This sequence encodes CASSQGSGKNEQFF.

This clone was observed once. The CDR3 sequence: CASSFLTGGHEQFF. The DNA for the CDR3 is TGTGCCAGCAGTTTTTTGACAGGGGGCCATGAGCAGTTCTTC. This chain joins TRBV28 and TRBJ2-1; TRBD1 agrees at 10 bases. V was pared by 3 bases and J by 8 bases, with 4 bases of the junction left unmatched. CDR3 length equals 14 residues. CDR1 is MDHEN, CDR2 SYDVKM, per germline.

J is TRBJ2-1 and V is TRBV28, with 8 bases matching TRBD2. CDR3 length: 14 amino acids. With 4 bases clipped from V and 8 bases from J, the junction kept 7 bases outside the gene matches. The germline CDR1 and CDR2 sequences are MDHEN and SYDVKM. Here the CDR3 DNA reads TGTGCCAGCAGTTCCGGGGGGGCCGAGGATGAGCAGTTCTTC. It translates to CASSSGGAEDEQFF.

The chain links TRBV7-8 to TRBJ1-1; TRBD1 might be the D (5 bases). V was cut by 4 bases and J by 11 bases, with 20 bases left in between. The CDR3 is 14 amino acids. The germline V gene encodes CDR1 SGHVS and CDR2 FQNEAQ. The CDR3 region is CASSSRSGGGGAFF. Here the CDR3 DNA reads TGTGCCAGCAGCTCCCGATCCGGGGGTGGGGGGGCTTTCTTT.

This chain connects TRBV6-5 to TRBJ1-3; maybe TRBD1 (5 bases). V was cut by 7 bases and J by 0 bases, with 10 bases left in between. The CDR3 has 14 residues. Germline loops: CDR1 MNHEY, CDR2 SVGAGI. CDR3 region: CASTGGASGNTIYF. In DNA form, the CDR3 reads TGTGCCAGCACGGGGGGTGCCTCTGGAAACACCATATATTTT.

The chain uses TRBV6-2 or TRBV6-3 and TRBJ2-7; 7 bases match TRBD1. Trimming took 2 bases from V and 3 from J; bases not matched to a gene: 4. This CDR3 region has 14 residues. The germline CDR1 and CDR2 sequences are MNHEY and SVGEGT. The CDR3 protein is CASSYGPGGYEQYF. DNA of the CDR3: TGTGCCAGCAGTTACGGTCCAGGGGGCTACGAGCAGTACTTC.

This chain uses TRBV18 with TRBJ1-3; 12 nucleotides line up with TRBD1. V trimming: 1 base; J trimming: 4 bases; junction bases outside the gene matches: 11. Germline loops: CDR1 KGHSH, CDR2 LQKENI. CDR3 length: 19 amino acids. CDR3 loop: CASSPRRDRGLSSGNTIYF. The CDR3 nucleotides read TGTGCCAGCTCACCACGTAGGGACAGGGGGCTTTCGTCGGGAAACACCATATATTTT.